Sequencing of this T cell receptor beta chain was carried out in a study of CD8 T cells in ankylosing spondylitis. About this clonotype: Its antigen remains unknown.

Germline CDR1 and CDR2: MNHEY and SMNVEV (reference sequence). This CDR3 spans 14 amino acids. V trimming: 7 bases; J trimming: 8 bases; junction bases outside the gene matches: 8. Libraries for TCR beta were made by quantitative 5'-RACE with molecular barcodes. Each CDR3 protein gets one entry after TCRdb re-called the 5' RACE reads with MiXCR. The sample records 250,000 to 350,000 distinct CDR3 sequences, around 20% being singletons. Study-level points and caveats: Matched ankylosing spondylitis synovial fluid reportedly contained a significantly enriched population of disease-linked clones. Several highly homologous variants made up a TCR beta motif, and this motif appeared characteristic of ankylosing spondylitis blood.

The receptor was derived from a female donor with ankylosing spondylitis or in good health (not recorded which). Source material: blood, either unsorted or a sorted T cell fraction (not recorded which). The rearrangement links TRBV27 to TRBJ2-2, with 9 bases fitting TRBD1. DNA for the CDR3: TGTGCCAGCACTTACAGGGGGCGATTTGGGGAGCTGTTTTTT. It codes for CASTYRGRFGELFF.